The text below deals with one T cell receptor beta chain. Its antigen is unidentified. This specimen comes from a study of long-term antiretroviral therapy in people with HIV. General observations from the study: Pre-ART expanded TRB clones stayed dominant throughout, though often decreasing after ART.

A v3.0 immunoSEQ assay was performed at survey level. Assay: immunoSEQ multiplex PCR; the TCRdb copy retains only in-frame clones and omits some. Of 30,000 to 40,000 clones listed, 60% to 75% are singletons. V lost 1 base and J lost 1, with 10 bases in between. This CDR3 region has 16 residues. The germline V gene encodes CDR1 SEHNR and CDR2 FQNEAQ (reference sequence). Every participant with HIV received treatment in the United States. Material: unsorted PBMCs, obtained 3 years after starting antiretroviral therapy. The rearrangement uses TRBV7-9 and TRBJ2-2; TRBD1 or TRBD2 may be the D gene (6 bases each). This receptor was taken from a man in his forties or fifties with HIV. CDR3 sequence: CASSLGGGRNTGELFF. The CDR3 bases are TGTGCCAGCAGCTTAGGAGGGGGGAGGAACACCGGGGAGCTGTTTTTT.